Sequencing of this T cell receptor beta chain was carried out in a study of blood T cell repertoires in COVID-19. Turning to the study itself: Specimens from acute and convalescent COVID-19 originated in the United States, Italy and Spain.

CDR1 and CDR2 from the germline V gene are MNHEY and SVGAGI. V lost 7 bases to trimming and J lost 3 bases; unmatched junction nucleotides: 9. The CDR3 is made up of 15 amino acids. As processed by the authors: It was from reference gene primer amplification that nucleated cell counts were estimated. Generated by immunoSEQ multiplex PCR, the TCRdb table keeps only in-frame clones and is missing some. The V and J calls and clone size were taken over from that table, and D and trimming were inferred from the DNA. The sample gives about 230,000 clones, 88% of which show up once; less than 3% is in the top ten.

This receptor was obtained from an older woman with acute or convalescent COVID-19. Sequencing used peripheral blood. The chain uses TRBV6-5 and TRBJ2-7, with 10 nucleotides matching TRBD2. Here the CDR3 reads CASNQAGGVRYEQYF. CDR3 bases: TGTGCCAGCAACCAAGCGGGAGGGGTCCGCTACGAGCAGTACTTC.